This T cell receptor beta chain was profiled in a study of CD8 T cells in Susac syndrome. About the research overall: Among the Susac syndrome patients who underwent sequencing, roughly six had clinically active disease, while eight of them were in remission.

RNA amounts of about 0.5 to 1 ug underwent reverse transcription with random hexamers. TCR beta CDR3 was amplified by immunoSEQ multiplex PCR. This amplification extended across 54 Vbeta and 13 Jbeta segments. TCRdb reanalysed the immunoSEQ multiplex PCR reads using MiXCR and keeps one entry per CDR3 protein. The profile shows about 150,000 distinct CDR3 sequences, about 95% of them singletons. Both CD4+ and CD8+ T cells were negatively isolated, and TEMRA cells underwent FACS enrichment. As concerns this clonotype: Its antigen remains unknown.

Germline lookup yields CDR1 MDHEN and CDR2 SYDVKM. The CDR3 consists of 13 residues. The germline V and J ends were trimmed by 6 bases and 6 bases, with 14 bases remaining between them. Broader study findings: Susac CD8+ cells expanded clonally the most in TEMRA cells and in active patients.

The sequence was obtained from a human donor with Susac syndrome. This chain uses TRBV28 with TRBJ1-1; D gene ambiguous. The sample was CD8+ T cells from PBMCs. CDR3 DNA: TGTGCCAGCAGCCCCCTCGCGGGTCCTGAAGCTTTCTTT. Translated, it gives CASSPLAGPEAFF.